The clone carrying this T cell receptor (beta chain) was recorded once. Its matching antigen is unknown. TCRdb ran MiXCR on the reads and lists one entry per CDR3 protein. The sample has 740,000 or so distinct CDR3 sequences; about a third are singletons. The sample originates from a study of T cell repertoires in cytomegalovirus infection. Study-wide results and caveats: Clonotype analysis showed dominance of the ex vivo response by HLA-C-restricted CMV-specific TCR beta clonotypes.

The CDR3 has 14 amino acids. Germline CDR1 is MGHRA and CDR2 is YSYEKL. V was clipped by 4 bases and J by 10 bases; unmatched bases: 5. Sequences were obtained from PBMCs. This TCR was sampled from a human donor in good health (CMV status not recorded). Some clones in this sample may be carry-over from other donors' samples. The chain carries TRBV4-1 and TRBJ1-6; 9 bases fit TRBD1. Here the CDR3 DNA reads TGCGCCAGCAGCCCCGGGACAGGGCAATCACCCCTCCACTTT. This translates into CASSPGTGQSPLHF.